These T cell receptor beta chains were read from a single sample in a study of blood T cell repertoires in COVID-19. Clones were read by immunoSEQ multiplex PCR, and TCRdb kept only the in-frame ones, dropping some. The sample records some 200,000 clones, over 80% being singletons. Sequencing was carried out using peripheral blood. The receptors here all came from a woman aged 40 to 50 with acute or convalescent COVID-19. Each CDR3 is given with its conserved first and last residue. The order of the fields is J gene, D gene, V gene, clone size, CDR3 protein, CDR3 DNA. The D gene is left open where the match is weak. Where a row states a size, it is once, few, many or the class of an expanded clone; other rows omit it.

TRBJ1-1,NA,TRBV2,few,CASKGGGAGAFF,TGTGCCAGCAAAGGCGGGGGAGCCGGTGCTTTCTTT
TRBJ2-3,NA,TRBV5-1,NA,CASSYGLYQDTQYF,TGCGCCAGCAGCTACGGACTATATCAAGATACGCAGTATTTT
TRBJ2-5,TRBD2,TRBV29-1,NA,CSVEGVSGGAETQYF,TGCAGCGTTGAAGGGGTGAGCGGGGGGGCGGAGACCCAGTACTTC
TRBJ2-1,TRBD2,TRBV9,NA,CASSESSGPYNEQFF,TGTGCCAGCAGCGAGAGTAGCGGGCCCTACAATGAGCAGTTCTTC
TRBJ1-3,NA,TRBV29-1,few,CSVADRKGNTIYF,TGCAGCGTCGCGGACAGAAAGGGAAACACCATATATTTT
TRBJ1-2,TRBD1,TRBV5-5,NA,CASSLRPGQGSGYTF,TGTGCCAGCAGCCTCCGACCGGGACAGGGATCGGGCTACACCTTC
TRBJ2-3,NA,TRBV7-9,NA,CASRTGSTDTQYF,TGTGCCAGCCGAACAGGAAGCACAGATACGCAGTATTTT
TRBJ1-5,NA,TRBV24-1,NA,CATSDQWSQPQHF,TGTGCCACCAGTGACCAATGGAGTCAGCCCCAGCATTTT
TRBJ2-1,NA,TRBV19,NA,CASSSWRILKNEQFF,TGTGCCAGTAGTAGTTGGCGGATACTTAAAAATGAGCAGTTCTTC
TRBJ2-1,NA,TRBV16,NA,CASSPRRGLSSYNEQFF,TGTGCCAGCAGCCCCCGGCGGGGGCTTAGCTCCTACAATGAGCAGTTCTTC
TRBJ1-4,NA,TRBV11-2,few,CASSLESGVRTNEKLFF,TGTGCCAGCAGCTTAGAGTCGGGGGTGAGGACTAATGAAAAACTGTTTTTT
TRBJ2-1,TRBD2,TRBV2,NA,CASRAGTSDHEQFF,TGTGCCAGCAGGGCCGGGACTAGCGACCATGAGCAGTTCTTC
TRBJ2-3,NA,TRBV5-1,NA,CASREGYTQYF,TGCGCCAGCAGGGAGGGCTATACGCAGTATTTT
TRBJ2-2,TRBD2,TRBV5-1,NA,CASSLVAGGNTGELFF,TGCGCCAGCAGCTTGGTAGCGGGAGGGAACACCGGGGAGCTGTTTTTT
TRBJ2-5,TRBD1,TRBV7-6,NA,CASSPMQGDQETQYF,TGTGCCAGCAGCCCAATGCAGGGGGACCAAGAGACCCAGTACTTC
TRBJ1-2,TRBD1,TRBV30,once,CAWRPSGTEGEIYGYTF,TGTGCCTGGAGACCCTCCGGGACAGAGGGCGAGATCTATGGCTACACCTTC
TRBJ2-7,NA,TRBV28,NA,CATYMIEQYF,TGTGCCACCTATATGATCGAGCAGTACTTC
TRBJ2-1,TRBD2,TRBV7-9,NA,CASSPSGNYNEQFF,TGTGCCAGCAGCCCTAGCGGGAACTACAATGAGCAGTTCTTC
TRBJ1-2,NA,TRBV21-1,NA,CASSKFKRQWNGYTF,TGTGCCAGCAGCAAATTTAAACGACAATGGAATGGCTACACCTTC
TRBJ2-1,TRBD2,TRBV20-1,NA,CSASGRGVEGEQFF,TGCAGTGCTAGTGGCCGGGGGGTGGAGGGTGAGCAGTTCTTC
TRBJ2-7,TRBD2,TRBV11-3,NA,CASSLAGGSSYEQYF,TGTGCCAGCAGCCTAGCGGGAGGGAGCTCCTACGAGCAGTACTTC
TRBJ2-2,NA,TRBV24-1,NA,CATSGWHTGELFF,TGTGCCACCAGTGGTTGGCACACCGGGGAGCTGTTTTTT
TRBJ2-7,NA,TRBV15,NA,CATSERTGYYEQYF,TGTGCCACCAGCGAGCGAACAGGATACTACGAGCAGTACTTC
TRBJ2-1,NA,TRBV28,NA,CASTRGGGIGEQFF,TGTGCCAGCACGAGAGGGGGGGGAATCGGCGAGCAGTTCTTC
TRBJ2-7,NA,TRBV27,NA,CASSRVIATYEQYF,TGTGCCAGCAGTCGGGTTATAGCTACTTACGAGCAGTACTTC
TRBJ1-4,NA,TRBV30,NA,CAWIQVEGTTNEKLFF,TGTGCCTGGATACAAGTGGAGGGGACAACTAATGAAAAACTGTTTTTT
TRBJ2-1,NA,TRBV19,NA,CASSWTGNEQFF,TGTGCCAGTAGTTGGACTGGGAATGAGCAGTTCTTC
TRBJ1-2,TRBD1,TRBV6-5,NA,CASSGTGGFGYTF,TGTGCCAGCAGCGGGACAGGGGGGTTTGGCTACACCTTC
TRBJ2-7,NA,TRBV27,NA,CASSLSGAYEQYF,TGTGCCAGCAGTTTGTCAGGGGCATACGAGCAGTACTTC
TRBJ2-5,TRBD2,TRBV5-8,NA,CASRRGDLPGQETQYF,TGTGCCAGCAGACGGGGGGACCTGCCGGGCCAAGAGACCCAGTACTTC
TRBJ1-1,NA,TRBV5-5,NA,CASNIQEYTEAFF,TGTGCCAGCAACATACAGGAATACACTGAAGCTTTCTTT
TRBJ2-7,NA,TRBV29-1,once,CSVVGAGAHEQYF,TGCAGCGTTGTGGGGGCAGGCGCCCACGAGCAGTACTTC
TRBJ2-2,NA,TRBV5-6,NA,CASSRDTRNAGELFF,TGTGCCAGCAGCCGGGACACCAGGAATGCCGGGGAGCTGTTTTTT
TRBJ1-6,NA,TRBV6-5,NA,CASRSDISPLHF,TGTGCCAGCAGGTCGGACATTTCACCCCTCCACTTT
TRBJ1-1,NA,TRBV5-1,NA,CASSSQGLNTEAFF,TGCGCCAGCAGCTCACAGGGCTTGAACACTGAAGCTTTCTTT
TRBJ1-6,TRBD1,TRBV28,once,CASSFLDRVGSPLHF,TGTGCCAGCAGTTTCCTAGACAGGGTCGGTTCACCCCTCCACTTT
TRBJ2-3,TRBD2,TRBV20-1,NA,CSALTSGGRYF,TGCAGTGCTTTGACTAGCGGGGGGAGGTATTTT
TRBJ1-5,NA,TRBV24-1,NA,CATSMGHQPQHF,TGTGCCACCAGTATGGGGCACCAGCCCCAGCATTTT
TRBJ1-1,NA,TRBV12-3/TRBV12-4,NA,CASSLRGYTEAFF,TGTGCCAGCAGTTTACGGGGATACACTGAAGCTTTCTTT
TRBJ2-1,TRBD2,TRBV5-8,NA,CASSLAWGGPYNEQFF,TGTGCCAGCAGCTTGGCCTGGGGGGGACCCTACAATGAGCAGTTCTTC
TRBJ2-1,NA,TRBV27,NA,CASSPGSNEQFF,TGTGCCAGCAGCCCGGGGAGCAATGAGCAGTTCTTC
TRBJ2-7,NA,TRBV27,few,CASSTGYEQYF,TGTGCCAGCAGTACGGGCTACGAGCAGTACTTC
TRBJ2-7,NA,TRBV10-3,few,CAISRRTGGRGYEQYF,TGTGCCATCAGTAGGAGAACGGGGGGCCGAGGCTACGAGCAGTACTTC
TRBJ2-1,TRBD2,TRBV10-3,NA,CAIKATSGYNEQFF,TGTGCCATCAAAGCGACTAGCGGATACAATGAGCAGTTCTTC
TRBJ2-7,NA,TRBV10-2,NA,CASRLGQGAYEQYF,TGCGCCAGCAGGCTGGGGCAGGGTGCCTACGAGCAGTACTTC
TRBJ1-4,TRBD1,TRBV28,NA,CASRGTGYFATNEKLFF,TGTGCCAGTCGCGGGACAGGGTATTTTGCGACTAATGAAAAACTGTTTTTT
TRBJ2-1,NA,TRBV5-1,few,CASSLGRGSGSYNEQFF,TGCGCCAGCAGCTTGGGACGGGGATCGGGGTCCTACAATGAGCAGTTCTTC
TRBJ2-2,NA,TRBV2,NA,CASRQGTNTGELFF,TGTGCCAGCAGGCAGGGTACGAACACCGGGGAGCTGTTTTTT
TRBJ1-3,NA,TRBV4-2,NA,CASSQGLGSTGNTIYF,TGTGCCAGCAGCCAAGGTCTGGGGAGCACTGGAAACACCATATATTTT
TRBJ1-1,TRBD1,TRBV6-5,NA,CASTLRRGHDAFF,TGTGCCAGCACCCTACGGAGGGGGCATGACGCTTTCTTT
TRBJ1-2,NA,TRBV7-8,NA,CASTNFNRGAKGYTF,TGTGCCAGCACCAACTTTAATCGGGGGGCCAAGGGCTACACCTTC
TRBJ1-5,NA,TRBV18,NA,CASSPRQTGQPQHF,TGTGCCAGCTCACCCCGACAGACCGGTCAGCCCCAGCATTTT
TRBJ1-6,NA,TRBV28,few,CASSIGQGRSPLHF,TGTGCCAGCAGCATTGGGCAGGGCAGATCACCCCTCCACTTT
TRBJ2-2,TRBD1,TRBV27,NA,CASSVLDRQTGELFF,TGTGCCAGCAGTGTTTTGGACAGGCAAACCGGGGAGCTGTTTTTT
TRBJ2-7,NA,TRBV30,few,CAWSPSGGEQYF,TGTGCCTGGAGTCCATCCGGTGGCGAGCAGTACTTC
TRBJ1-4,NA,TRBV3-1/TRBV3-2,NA,CASSQSTLKTEKLFF,TGTGCCAGCAGTCAGAGTACACTAAAAACCGAAAAACTGTTTTTT
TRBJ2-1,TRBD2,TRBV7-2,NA,CASSSLAGAEYNEQFF,TGTGCCAGCAGCTCACTAGCGGGAGCGGAGTACAATGAGCAGTTCTTC
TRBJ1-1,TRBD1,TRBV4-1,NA,CASSHPGQGPNTEAFF,TGCGCCAGCAGCCACCCGGGACAGGGGCCGAACACTGAAGCTTTCTTT
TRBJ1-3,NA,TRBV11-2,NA,CASRSDRSSGNTIYF,TGTGCCAGCAGGTCAGACAGGAGCTCTGGAAACACCATATATTTT